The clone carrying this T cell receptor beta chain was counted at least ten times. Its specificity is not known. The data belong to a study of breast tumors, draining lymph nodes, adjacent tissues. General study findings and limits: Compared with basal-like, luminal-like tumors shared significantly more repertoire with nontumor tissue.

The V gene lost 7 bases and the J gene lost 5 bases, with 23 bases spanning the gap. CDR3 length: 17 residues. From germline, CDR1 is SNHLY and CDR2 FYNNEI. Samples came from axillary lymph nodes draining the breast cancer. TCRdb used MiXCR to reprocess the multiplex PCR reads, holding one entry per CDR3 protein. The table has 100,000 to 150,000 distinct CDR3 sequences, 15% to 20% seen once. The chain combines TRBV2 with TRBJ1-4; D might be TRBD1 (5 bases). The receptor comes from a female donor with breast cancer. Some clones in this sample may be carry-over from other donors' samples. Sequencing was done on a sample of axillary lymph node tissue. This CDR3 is CASTGARVWGENEKLFF. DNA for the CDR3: TGTGCCAGCACCGGGGCCAGGGTATGGGGGGAAAATGAAAAACTGTTTTTT.